The 10 T cell receptor beta chains in this list originate from one sample, sequenced in a study of cytomegalovirus exposure and HLA in healthy donors. Clones were sequenced by immunoSEQ multiplex PCR, and TCRdb holds only the in-frame ones, with some missing. The table lists some 78,000 clones, almost 97% of them singletons. Sequencing was done on a sample of PBMCs. These receptors all stem from a man aged 18-30 years in good health and CMV-seropositive.

Only one count was recorded for this clone. The chain has TRBV21-1 and TRBJ1-5; the table names TRBD1, a call not compared with the DNA. TRBV21-1 is shown as a pseudogene. This CDR3 has 14 amino acids. The chain's CDR3 is CASSKDRHNQPQHF. In DNA form, the CDR3 reads TGTGCCAGCAGCAAAGACAGGCACAATCAGCCCCAGCATTTT.

The chain is built from TRBV7-9 and TRBJ2-2; TRBD2 matches 8 bases. V shed 5 bases, J shed 5 bases, and the junction held 1 base outside the gene matches. The CDR3 length is 13 residues. Germline V gene sequence: CDR1 SEHNR, CDR2 FQNEAQ (reference sequence). The CDR3 loop reads CASSRLATGELFF. CDR3 DNA sequence: TGTGCCAGCAGCAGACTAGCGACCGGGGAGCTGTTTTTT.

This rearrangement joins TRBV30 to TRBJ1-6, with a tentative D call TRBD1 (6 bases). Germline CDR1 is GTSNPN and CDR2 is SVGIG (reference sequence). The CDR3 is made up of 13 amino acids. Trimming removed 4 bases from V and 5 bases from J, with 9 bases in between. Written as DNA, the CDR3 is TGTGCCTGGACACAGGGAGATAATTCACCCCTCCACTTT. Residues: CAWTQGDNSPLHF. The full variable domain, in which reference TRBV30 and TRBJ1-6 provide the parts outside the CDR3, is SQTIHQWPATLVQPVGSPLSLECTVEGTSNPNLYWYRQAAGRGLQLLFYSVGIGQISSEVPQNLSASRPQDRQFILSSKKLLLSDSGFYLCAWTQGDNSPLHFGNGTRLTVT.

By sample share, this clone is medium-sized. The chain has TRBV7-8 and TRBJ2-7, with a tentative D call TRBD1 (6 bases). Germline V gene data show CDR1 as SGHVS and CDR2 as FQNEAQ. Trimming took 6 bases from V and 9 from J, leaving 15 bases between them. There are 12 residues in the CDR3. Written as DNA, the CDR3 is TGTGCCAGCAGTTGGGGTTCACAGGGGCAGTACTTC. It translates to CASSWGSQGQYF.

The chain links TRBV18 to TRBJ1-5; maybe TRBD1 (6 bases). CDR1 and CDR2 (germline): KGHSH, LQKENI. This CDR3 comprises 15 residues. Trimming pared 1 base from V and 4 bases from J, leaving 11 bases between. The CDR3 DNA sequence: TGTGCCAGCTCACCACGCTCAGGGGTAAATCAGCCCCAGCATTTT. Encoded protein: CASSPRSGVNQPQHF. Full variable domain (rest looked up from reference TRBV18 and TRBJ1-5): NAGVMQNPRHLVRRRGQEARLRCSPMKGHSHVYWYRQLPEEGLKFMVYLQKENIIDESGMPKERFSAEFPKEGPSILRIQQVVRGDSAAYFCASSPRSGVNQPQHFGDGTRLSIL.

This chain links TRBV29-1 with TRBJ2-3, with D tentatively TRBD2 (6 bases). This CDR3 has 13 amino acids. V gave up 3 bases and J gave up 4 bases, with 11 bases separating them. In germline, CDR1 is SQVTM, CDR2 ANQGSEA. CDR3 in amino acids: CSVERGPADTQYF. CDR3 coding DNA: TGCAGCGTTGAGCGGGGCCCCGCAGATACGCAGTATTTT.

The chain links TRBV5-1 to TRBJ1-1; weak D call: TRBD1 (6 bases). CDR1 SGHRS and CDR2 YFSETQ come from the germline V gene. V was cut by 3 bases and J by 0 bases, with 12 bases left in between. CDR3 size: 15 residues. The CDR3 nucleotides read TGCGCCAGCAGCTCAACGGACAGCATGAACACTGAAGCTTTCTTT. Its translation is CASSSTDSMNTEAFF.

The chain couples TRBV27 to TRBJ2-5; D is possibly TRBD1 (6 bases). The length of the CDR3 is 16 residues. Trimming stripped 0 bases from V and 4 bases from J, with 15 bases between. CDR1 and CDR2 from the germline V gene are MNHEY and SMNVEV (reference sequence). CDR3 in amino acids: CASSLSPGAYGETQYF. DNA for the CDR3: TGTGCCAGCAGTTTATCACCAGGGGCGTATGGAGAGACCCAGTACTTC.

The rearrangement uses TRBV7-9 and TRBJ2-5; D is possibly TRBD1 (5 bases). V gave up 5 bases and J gave up 5 bases, with 9 bases separating them. Germline CDR1 SEHNR, CDR2 FQNEAQ (reference sequence). The CDR3 contains 12 residues. CDR3 loop: CASSPRGETQYF. Written as DNA, the CDR3 is TGTGCCAGCAGCCCAAGGGGCGAGACCCAGTACTTC.

This clone was seen a single time. The chain combines TRBV4-1 with TRBJ2-7; maybe TRBD2 (6 bases). The germline V gene has CDR1 MGHRA and CDR2 YSYEKL. This CDR3 spans 15 amino acids. Trimming cost V 3 bases and J 0 bases, with 12 bases left between them. DNA of the CDR3: TGCGCCAGCAGCCACACAGGCGGGAACTCCTACGAGCAGTACTTC. It yields the protein CASSHTGGNSYEQYF.